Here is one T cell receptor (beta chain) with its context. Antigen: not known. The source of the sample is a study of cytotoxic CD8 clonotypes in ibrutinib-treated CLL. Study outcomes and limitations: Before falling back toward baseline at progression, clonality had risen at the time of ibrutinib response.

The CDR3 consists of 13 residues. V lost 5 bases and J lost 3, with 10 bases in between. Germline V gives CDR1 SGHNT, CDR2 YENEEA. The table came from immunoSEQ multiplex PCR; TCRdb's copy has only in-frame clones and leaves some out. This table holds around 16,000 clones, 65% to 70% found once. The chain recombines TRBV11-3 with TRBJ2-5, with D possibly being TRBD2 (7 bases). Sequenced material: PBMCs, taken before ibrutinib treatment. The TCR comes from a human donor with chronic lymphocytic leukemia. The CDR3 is CASSRGDKETQYF. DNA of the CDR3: TGTGCCAGCAGCCGGGGGGACAAAGAGACCCAGTACTTC.